These T cell receptor beta chains were read from a single sample in a study of beta chain features in type 1 diabetes. Data came from immunoSEQ multiplex PCR; TCRdb stores just in-frame clones and leaves some out. The sample holds 300,000 to 350,000 clones, over 7% seen once. The sample consisted of central memory CD4+ T cells from blood. These receptors were taken from a man under 40 with type 1 diabetes. CDR3s include the opening cysteine and the closing phenylalanine or tryptophan. A D gene is named only where the DNA matches it firmly. Clone size is stated in some rows and not others, as once, few, many or a class when expanded.

D gene	clone size	V gene	J gene	CDR3 protein	CDR3 DNA
TRBD2	few	TRBV9	TRBJ2-3	CASSFSGGQPDTQYF	TGTGCCAGCAGCTTTAGCGGGGGGCAGCCAGATACGCAGTATTTT
TRBD2	-	TRBV9	TRBJ2-3	CASSSIPASGGRGDTQYF	TGTGCCAGCAGCTCTATACCGGCTAGCGGGGGGCGAGGAGATACGCAGTATTTT
-	many	TRBV5-1	TRBJ2-3	CASSLNEGNTQYF	TGCGCCAGCAGCTTGAACGAAGGGAATACGCAGTATTTT
-	-	TRBV2	TRBJ1-1	CASSAQGRDTEAFF	TGTGCCAGCAGTGCCCAGGGGAGGGACACTGAAGCTTTCTTT
-	few	TRBV28	TRBJ1-6	CASSFGGIYNSPLHF	TGTGCCAGCAGTTTCGGGGGAATCTATAATTCACCCCTCCACTTT
-	once	TRBV7-2	TRBJ2-7	CASSLSRDFYEQYF	TGTGCCAGCAGCTTGTCCCGGGACTTCTACGAGCAGTACTTC
-	-	TRBV6-5	TRBJ2-7	CASSYKAAYEQYF	TGTGCCAGCAGTTATAAAGCAGCCTACGAGCAGTACTTC
-	-	TRBV28	TRBJ1-2	CASSSLGNYGYTF	TGTGCCAGCAGTTCATTGGGGAACTATGGCTACACCTTC
-	-	TRBV19	TRBJ2-5	CASSIRAQIQETQYF	TGTGCCAGTAGTATTAGGGCACAGATCCAAGAGACCCAGTACTTC
TRBD2	many	TRBV7-9	TRBJ2-7	CASSLAGAFYEQYF	TGTGCCAGCTCGTTAGCGGGGGCCTTCTACGAGCAGTACTTC
-	few	TRBV28	TRBJ2-4	CASSTRDPHIQYF	TGTGCCAGCAGTACCCGGGACCCGCACATTCAGTACTTC
TRBD2	few	TRBV5-1	TRBJ2-5	CASRATSGEETQYF	TGCGCCAGCAGAGCGACTAGCGGGGAAGAGACCCAGTACTTC
-	few	TRBV27	TRBJ1-2	CASSLWAGVGGYTF	TGTGCCAGCAGTTTATGGGCAGGGGTCGGTGGCTACACCTTC
-	-	TRBV7-2	TRBJ2-3	CASRGAGSIGDTQYF	TGTGCCAGCAGGGGGGCCGGGTCGATAGGAGATACGCAGTATTTT
TRBD1	-	TRBV6-5	TRBJ1-1	CASSYSIPGGTEAFF	TGTGCCAGCAGTTACTCGATCCCAGGGGGGACTGAAGCTTTCTTT
-	-	TRBV6-5	TRBJ2-3	CASSYRPRGDTQYF	TGTGCCAGCAGTTACAGGCCCCGGGGGGATACGCAGTATTTT
-	few	TRBV5-1	TRBJ2-6	CASSLAEGGDNVLTF	TGCGCCAGCAGCTTGGCCGAAGGGGGTGACAACGTCCTGACTTTC
-	few	TRBV7-2	TRBJ2-7	CASSIRLALSYEQYF	TGTGCCAGCAGCATCCGACTGGCCCTATCCTACGAGCAGTACTTC
TRBD1	few	TRBV6-5	TRBJ2-7	CASRSGTAYEQYF	TGTGCCAGCAGATCAGGGACAGCCTACGAGCAGTACTTC
-	many	TRBV7-9	TRBJ2-7	CASSLVGPYEQYF	TGTGCCAGCAGCTTAGTGGGCCCCTACGAGCAGTACTTC
TRBD1	few	TRBV30	TRBJ1-2	CAWSEDRDYGYTF	TGTGCCTGGAGTGAGGACAGGGACTATGGCTACACCTTC
-	few	TRBV19	TRBJ2-5	CASSLEETQYF	TGTGCCAGTAGTTTAGAAGAGACCCAGTACTTC
-	-	TRBV30	TRBJ1-1	CAFSPGRGNTEAFF	TGTGCCTTTTCCCCTGGGAGGGGGAACACTGAAGCTTTCTTT
TRBD2	few	TRBV5-6	TRBJ2-5	CASSRQLASQETQYF	TGTGCCAGCAGCCGGCAACTAGCGAGTCAAGAGACCCAGTACTTC
TRBD1	few	TRBV7-6	TRBJ2-7	CASSPGQDSSYEQYF	TGTGCCAGCAGCCCAGGACAGGACAGCTCCTACGAGCAGTACTTC
TRBD2	few	TRBV13	TRBJ2-1	CASSLGTSGGLIFPSSYNEQFF	TGTGCCAGCAGCTTAGGTACTAGCGGGGGGCTCATTTTTCCGAGCTCCTACAATGAGCAGTTCTTC
-	-	TRBV5-1	TRBJ2-5	CASRTTLGKTQYF	TGCGCCAGCAGGACGACCCTGGGGAAGACCCAGTACTTC
TRBD2	-	TRBV9	TRBJ2-3	CASSSRTSGGIGTDTQYF	TGTGCCAGCAGCTCCCGGACTAGCGGGGGGATAGGGACAGATACGCAGTATTTT
-	few	TRBV5-1	TRBJ2-3	CASSITGSSSDTQYF	TGCGCCAGCAGCATTACAGGATCGTCTTCGGATACGCAGTATTTT
-	-	TRBV6-6	TRBJ1-2	CASSYSLAGYTF	TGTGCCAGCAGTTACTCCCTAGCTGGCTACACCTTC
-	few	TRBV6-5	TRBJ1-1	CASSPQGVNTEAFF	TGTGCCAGCAGCCCACAGGGAGTGAACACTGAAGCTTTCTTT
-	few	TRBV2	TRBJ2-5	CASSGLDSGETQYF	TGTGCCAGCAGTGGACTAGATTCCGGCGAGACCCAGTACTTC
TRBD1	few	TRBV5-6	TRBJ1-2	CASRRQGPNYGYTF	TGTGCCAGCAGAAGACAGGGCCCAAACTATGGCTACACCTTC
TRBD1	few	TRBV10-3	TRBJ2-6	CATSGTGLTGANVLTF	TGTGCCACCTCCGGGACAGGGCTCACTGGGGCCAACGTCCTGACTTTC
TRBD1	many	TRBV2	TRBJ1-4	CASSEGTGNEKLFF	TGTGCCAGCAGTGAAGGGACAGGGAATGAAAAACTGTTTTTT
-	-	TRBV18	TRBJ1-1	CASSTRNTEAFF	TGTGCCAGCTCCACAAGGAACACTGAAGCTTTCTTT
-	few	TRBV28	TRBJ2-3	CASSLRDGFTDTQYF	TGTGCCAGCAGTTTGCGTGATGGATTTACAGATACGCAGTATTTT
-	few	TRBV7-9	TRBJ1-2	CASSLAQDRGYTF	TGTGCCAGCAGCCTGGCACAGGACCGCGGCTACACCTTC
TRBD1	few	TRBV11-2	TRBJ2-7	CASSRQGLNYEQYF	TGTGCCAGCAGCAGACAGGGGTTAAACTACGAGCAGTACTTC
-	few	TRBV27	TRBJ1-1	CASRLQGNPEAFF	TGTGCCAGCAGACTACAGGGTAATCCTGAAGCTTTCTTT
-	few	TRBV7-2	TRBJ2-6	CASSPWGAGANVLTF	TGTGCCAGCAGCCCCTGGGGGGCTGGGGCCAACGTCCTGACTTTC
TRBD1	-	TRBV7-6	TRBJ2-7	CASSLSGQASYEQYF	TGTGCCAGCAGCCTGTCGGGACAGGCCTCCTACGAGCAGTACTTC
TRBD1	few	TRBV30	TRBJ2-7	CAWEQGAPYEQYF	TGTGCCTGGGAACAGGGGGCCCCCTACGAGCAGTACTTC
-	few	TRBV18	TRBJ2-3	CASSPIGTATDTQYF	TGTGCCAGCTCACCTATTGGGACTGCCACAGATACGCAGTATTTT
-	few	TRBV18	TRBJ1-5	CASSPYGGANQPQHF	TGTGCCAGCTCACCGTACGGGGGTGCCAATCAGCCCCAGCATTTT
-	many	TRBV5-1	TRBJ1-2	CASSPGEVNYGYTF	TGCGCCAGCAGCCCAGGGGAAGTTAACTATGGCTACACCTTC
-	-	TRBV5-4	TRBJ2-5	CASSFGGSQETQYF	TGTGCCAGCAGCTTTGGGGGCAGCCAAGAGACCCAGTACTTC
-	few	TRBV6-1	TRBJ1-5	CASVKWGAGQPQHF	TGTGCCAGCGTAAAATGGGGCGCGGGTCAGCCCCAGCATTTT